This T cell receptor (beta chain) derives from a study of cytomegalovirus exposure and HLA in healthy donors. Findings and limits, study-wide: The classifier was said to identify cytomegalovirus status with high specificity and sensitivity. For TCR beta chains, V- and J-gene trimming was later linked to a missense DCLRE1C variant. The authors assumed roughly uniform sequencing depth across donors for presence/absence analyses.

CDR1 and CDR2 from the germline V gene are MGHRA and YSYEKL. With V trimmed by 3 bases and J by 3 bases, 10 bases remained unmatched. The CDR3 is made up of 19 amino acids. Points on this clone: Its cognate antigen is unknown.

A multiplex PCR was run with 60 Vbeta primers and 13 Jbeta primers. As originally analysed: Later reanalysis found about 78 million unique TCR beta chains, around 10 million of them shared. Clones were sequenced by immunoSEQ multiplex PCR, and TCRdb holds only the in-frame ones, with some missing. Clone size and V and J calls were adopted from that table, with D and trimming inferred from the DNA. The data contain 150,000 or so clones, approximately 71% of them singletons. The TCR comes from a young man in good health and CMV-seropositive. The chain couples TRBV4-1 to TRBJ2-3, with 15 bases identical to TRBD2. Sample: PBMCs. The CDR3 here is CASSQGGLAGGVGTDTQYF. The DNA of the CDR3 is TGCGCCAGCAGCCAGGGGGGACTAGCGGGAGGAGTGGGAACAGATACGCAGTATTTT.